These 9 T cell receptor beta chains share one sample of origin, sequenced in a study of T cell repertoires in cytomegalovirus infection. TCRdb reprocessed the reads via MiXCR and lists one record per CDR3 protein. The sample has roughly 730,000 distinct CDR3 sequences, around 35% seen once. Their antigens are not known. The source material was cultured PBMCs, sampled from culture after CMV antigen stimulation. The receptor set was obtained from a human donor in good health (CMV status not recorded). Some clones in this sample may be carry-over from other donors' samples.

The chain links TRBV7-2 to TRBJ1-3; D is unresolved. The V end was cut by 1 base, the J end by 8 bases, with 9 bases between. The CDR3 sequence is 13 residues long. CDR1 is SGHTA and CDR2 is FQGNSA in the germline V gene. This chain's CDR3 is CASSLVRGDTIYF. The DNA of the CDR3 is TGTGCCAGCAGCTTAGTCCGCGGAGACACCATATATTTT.

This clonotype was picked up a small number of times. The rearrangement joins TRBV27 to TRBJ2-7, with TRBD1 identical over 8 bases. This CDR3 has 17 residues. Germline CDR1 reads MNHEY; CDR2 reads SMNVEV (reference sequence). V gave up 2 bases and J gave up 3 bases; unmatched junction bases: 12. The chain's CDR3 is CASSLSPYGTGRYEQYF. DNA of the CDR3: TGTGCCAGCAGTTTAAGTCCCTACGGGACAGGCCGCTACGAGCAGTACTTC.

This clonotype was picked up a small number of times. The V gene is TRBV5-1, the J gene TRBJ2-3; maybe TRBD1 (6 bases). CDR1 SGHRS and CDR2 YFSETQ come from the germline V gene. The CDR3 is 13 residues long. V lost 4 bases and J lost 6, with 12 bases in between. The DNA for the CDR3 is TGCGCCAGCAGCGTGGGGGCGGATGATACGCAGTATTTT. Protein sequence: CASSVGADDTQYF.

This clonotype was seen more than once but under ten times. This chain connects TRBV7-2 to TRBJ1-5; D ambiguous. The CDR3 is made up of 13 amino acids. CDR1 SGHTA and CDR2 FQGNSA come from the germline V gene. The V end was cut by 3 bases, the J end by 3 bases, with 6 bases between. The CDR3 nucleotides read TGTGCCAGCAGCTTCTACAACAATCAGCCCCAGCATTTT. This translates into CASSFYNNQPQHF.

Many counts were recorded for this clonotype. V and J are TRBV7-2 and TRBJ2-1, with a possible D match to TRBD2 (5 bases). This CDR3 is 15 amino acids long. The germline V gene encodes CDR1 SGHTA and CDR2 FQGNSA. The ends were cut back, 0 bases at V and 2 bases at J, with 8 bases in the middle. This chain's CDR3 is CASSLAEAPYNEQFF. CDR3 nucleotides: TGTGCCAGCAGCTTAGCGGAGGCCCCCTACAATGAGCAGTTCTTC.

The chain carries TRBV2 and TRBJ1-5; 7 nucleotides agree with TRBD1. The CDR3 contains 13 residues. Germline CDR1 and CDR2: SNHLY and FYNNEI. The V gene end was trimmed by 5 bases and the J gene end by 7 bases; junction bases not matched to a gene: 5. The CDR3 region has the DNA TGTGCCAGCAGTACTTACAGGGGACAGCCCCAGCATTTT. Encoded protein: CASSTYRGQPQHF.

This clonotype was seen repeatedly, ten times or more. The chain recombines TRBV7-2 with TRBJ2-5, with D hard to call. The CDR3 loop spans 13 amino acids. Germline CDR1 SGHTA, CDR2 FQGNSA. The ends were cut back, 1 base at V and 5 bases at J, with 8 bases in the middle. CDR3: CASSLGSPETQYF. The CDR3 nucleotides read TGTGCCAGCAGCTTAGGATCCCCTGAGACCCAGTACTTC.

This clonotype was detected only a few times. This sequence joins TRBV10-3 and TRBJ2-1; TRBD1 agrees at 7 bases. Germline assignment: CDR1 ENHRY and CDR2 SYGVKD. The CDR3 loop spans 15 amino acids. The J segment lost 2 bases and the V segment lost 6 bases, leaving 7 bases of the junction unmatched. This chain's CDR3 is CAIRSDREPYNEQFF. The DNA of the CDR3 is TGTGCCATCAGATCCGACAGGGAACCCTACAATGAGCAGTTCTTC.

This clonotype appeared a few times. The CDR3 nucleotides are TGTGCCAGCAGTTCCTCTACACCATCCAGCAATCAGCCCCAGCATTTT. Amino acids: CASSSSTPSSNQPQHF. The chain links TRBV28 to TRBJ1-5; D unresolved. V lost 4 bases and J 1 base, leaving 14 bases between the germline ends. Germline CDR1 MDHEN, CDR2 SYDVKM. The CDR3 contains 16 residues. Together with reference TRBV28 and TRBJ1-5, the CDR3 gives the full variable domain: DVKVTQSSRYLVKRTGEKVFLECVQDMDHENMFWYRQDPGLGLRLIYFSYDVKMKEKGDIPEGYSVSREKKERFSLILESASTNQTSMYLCASSSSTPSSNQPQHFGDGTRLSIL.